This entry lists 5 T cell receptor beta chains sequenced from one sample in a study of OX40 agonist ivuxolimab in advanced cancers. Profiled with immunoSEQ multiplex PCR; TCRdb holds only in-frame clones, not every one. Of 65,000 to 70,000 clones in the sample, roughly 90% were seen once. The sequencing used CD4+ or CD8+ T cells sorted from blood, collected in a trial of the OX40 agonist ivuxolimab. Receptors originate from an adult with an advanced solid tumor such as melanoma, head and neck, liver or kidney cancer.

V and J are TRBV9 and TRBJ2-7; no clear D gene. V was clipped by 0 bases and J by 2 bases, with 12 bases between them. Germline V lookup: CDR1 SGDLS, CDR2 YYNGEE. The CDR3 is made up of 15 amino acids. The DNA of the CDR3 is TGTGCCAGCAGCGTAGAGGCAGGATCCACCTACGAGCAGTACTTC. Translated: CASSVEAGSTYEQYF. The whole variable domain, remainder taken from reference TRBV9 and TRBJ2-7, is DSGVTQTPKHLITATGQRVTLRCSPRSGDLSVYWYQQSLDQGLQFLIQYYNGEERAKGNILERFSAQQFPDLHSELNLSSLELGDSALYFCASSVEAGSTYEQYFGPGTRLTVT.

The rearrangement links TRBV7-2 to TRBJ1-1, with a tentative D call TRBD1 (6 bases). The length of the CDR3 is 12 residues. Germline CDR1 SGHTA, CDR2 FQGNSA. V lost 6 bases, J lost 6 bases, and 11 bases lay in between. The CDR3, as DNA: TGTGCCAGCAGGAGGGGGGCATCTGAAGCTTTCTTT. Its protein product is CASRRGASEAFF.

This chain joins TRBV18 and TRBJ2-7; D could derive from TRBD1 or TRBD2 (7 bases each). V was shortened by 3 bases and J by 1 base, with 19 bases between the two germline ends. The CDR3 runs 17 residues. CDR1 and CDR2 from the germline V gene are KGHSH and LQKENI. The CDR3 DNA follows: TGTGCCAGCTCACCGCGCGCACTGCAGGGGGGGTCCTACGAGCAGTACTTC. Residues: CASSPRALQGGSYEQYF.

This clone has only one observation. This chain uses TRBV9 with TRBJ2-2, with TRBD2 identical over 12 bases. Germline V gene lookup returns CDR1 SGDLS and CDR2 YYNGEE. The CDR3 loop spans 17 amino acids. V gave up 1 base and J gave up 1 base; unmatched junction bases: 2. The CDR3 reads CASSVLAGGLNTGELFF. The CDR3 DNA follows: TGTGCCAGCAGCGTACTAGCGGGAGGGTTGAACACCGGGGAGCTGTTTTTT.

This clone was counted once. The chain combines TRBV10-3 with TRBJ2-3, with 7 bases fitting TRBD2. The ends lost 8 bases at V and 3 bases at J; junction bases unmatched: 11. CDR1 and CDR2 (germline): ENHRY, SYGVKD. This CDR3 has 15 residues. This CDR3 reads CAIGQGLVGTDTQYF. The CDR3 DNA sequence: TGTGCCATCGGGCAAGGACTAGTAGGGACAGATACGCAGTATTTT.